This T cell receptor beta chain was found in a study of blood T cell repertoires in COVID-19. Overall study context: Samples representing acute and convalescent COVID-19 were sourced from the United States, Italy and Spain. Sources were T cells, B-cell-depleted T cells, or PBMCs; the material itself was cDNA or gDNA.

Methods used by the authors: Nucleated cell number was recorded as an estimate derived from reference gene primer amplification. Sequencing used immunoSEQ multiplex PCR; TCRdb keeps in-frame clones, though not all of them. The V and J calls and clone size come from that table; D and trimming were worked out from the DNA. This table holds 200,000 to 250,000 clones, 70% to 90% found once. Sequencing was carried out using peripheral blood. The origin of this receptor is a man in his forties with acute or convalescent COVID-19.

DNA for the CDR3: TGTGCCAGCTCACCGAAGGAGGGGAGCACTGAAGCTTTCTTT. Translating gives CASSPKEGSTEAFF. The J gene is TRBJ1-1, the V gene TRBV18; D perhaps matches TRBD1 (5 bases). Germline assignment: CDR1 KGHSH and CDR2 LQKENI. V was trimmed by 3 bases and J by 4 bases, leaving 12 bases between them. The CDR3 extends over 14 amino acids.